This TCR beta chain was captured by sequencing in a study of cytomegalovirus exposure and HLA in healthy donors. The PCR employed 60 Vbeta primers together with 13 Jbeta primers. Repertoires were generated with immunoSEQ multiplex PCR, while TCRdb's copy carries only in-frame clones and drops some. The data contain around 170,000 clones, more than 65% of them singletons. Trimming removed 0 bases from V and 4 bases from J, with 13 bases in between. The CDR3 sequence is 16 residues long. Germline V gene sequence: CDR1 LNHDA, CDR2 SQIVND (reference sequence). The source material was PBMCs. V usage is TRBV19 and J usage is TRBJ1-3; maybe TRBD1 (6 bases). This receptor was identified in a man aged 50 to 60 in good health and CMV-seronegative. CDR3: CASSIDPAGEGNTIYF. In DNA form, the CDR3 reads TGTGCCAGTAGTATAGATCCCGCAGGGGAAGGAAACACCATATATTTT.